The present T cell receptor (beta chain) was sequenced within a study of blood T cell repertoires in COVID-19. The wider study: Whether acute or convalescent, the COVID-19 samples came from the United States, Italy and Spain. From T cells, B-cell-depleted T cells, or PBMCs came the material, which was cDNA or gDNA.

The CDR3 spans 13 residues. Trimming took 1 base from V and 0 from J, leaving 4 bases between them. In the source study's methods: Estimation of nucleated cell counts was performed using reference gene primer amplification. The assay was immunoSEQ multiplex PCR, and TCRdb's table has in-frame clones only and misses some. The DNA gave D and trimming, while V, J and clone size come from that table. The table shows 120,000 to 150,000 clones, with 87% occurring only once. Sequenced: peripheral blood. The clonotype was recovered from a middle-aged woman with acute or convalescent COVID-19. This chain uses TRBV12-3 or TRBV12-4 with TRBJ2-7; D gene ambiguous. CDR3 amino acids: CASSLGPSYEQYF. The CDR3 DNA reads TGTGCCAGCAGTTTAGGGCCCTCCTACGAGCAGTACTTC.